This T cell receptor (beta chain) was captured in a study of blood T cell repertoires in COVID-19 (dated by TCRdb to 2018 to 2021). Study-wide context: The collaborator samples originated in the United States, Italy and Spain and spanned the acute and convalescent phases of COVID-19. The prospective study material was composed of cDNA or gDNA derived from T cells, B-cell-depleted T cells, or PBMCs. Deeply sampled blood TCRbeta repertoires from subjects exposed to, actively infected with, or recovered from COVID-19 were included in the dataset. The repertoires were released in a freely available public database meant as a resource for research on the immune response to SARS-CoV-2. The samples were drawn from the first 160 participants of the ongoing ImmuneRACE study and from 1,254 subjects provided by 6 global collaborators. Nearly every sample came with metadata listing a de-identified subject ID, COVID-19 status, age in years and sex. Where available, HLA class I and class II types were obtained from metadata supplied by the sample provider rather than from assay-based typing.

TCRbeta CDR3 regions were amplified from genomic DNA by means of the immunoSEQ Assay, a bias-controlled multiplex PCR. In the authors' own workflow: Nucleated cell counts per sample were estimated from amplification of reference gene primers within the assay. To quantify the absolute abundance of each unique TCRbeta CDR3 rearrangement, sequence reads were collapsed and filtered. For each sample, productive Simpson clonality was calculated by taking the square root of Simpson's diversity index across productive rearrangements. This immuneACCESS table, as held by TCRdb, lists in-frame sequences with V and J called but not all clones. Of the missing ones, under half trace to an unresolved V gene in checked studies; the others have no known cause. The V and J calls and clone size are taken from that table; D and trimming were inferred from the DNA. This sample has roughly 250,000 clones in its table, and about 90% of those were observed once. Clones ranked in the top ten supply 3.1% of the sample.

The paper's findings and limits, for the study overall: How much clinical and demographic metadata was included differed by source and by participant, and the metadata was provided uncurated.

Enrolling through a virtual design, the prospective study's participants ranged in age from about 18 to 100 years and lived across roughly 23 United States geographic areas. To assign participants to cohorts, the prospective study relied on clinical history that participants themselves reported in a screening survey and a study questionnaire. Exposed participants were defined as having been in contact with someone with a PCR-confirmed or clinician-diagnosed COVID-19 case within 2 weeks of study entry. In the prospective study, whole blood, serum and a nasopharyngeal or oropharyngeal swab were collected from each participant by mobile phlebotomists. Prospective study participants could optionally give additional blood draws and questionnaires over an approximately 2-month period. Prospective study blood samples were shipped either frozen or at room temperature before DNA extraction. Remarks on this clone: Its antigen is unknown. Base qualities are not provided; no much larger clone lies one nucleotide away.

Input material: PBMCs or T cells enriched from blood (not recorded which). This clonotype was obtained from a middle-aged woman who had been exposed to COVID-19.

The DNA is TGTGCCGGAGCGGCAGGGGCAGGCGGAAACACCATATATTTT. It codes for CAGAAGAGGNTIYF. The chain couples TRBV30 to TRBJ1-3; TRBD1 might be the D gene, on 6 matching bases. V is shortened by 8 bases, J by 4 bases, and the region joining them spans 18 bases. The CDR1 and CDR2 encoded by the germline V gene (reference sequence) are GTSNPN and SVGIG. The CDR3 sequence holds 14 residues, the cysteine and phenylalanine included. Only the CDR3 part of the read is kept: 42 bases, read in frame from the first base.